This T cell receptor beta chain was identified during a study of blood T cell repertoires in COVID-19 (TCRdb year 2020). A note on the overall study: Samples from collaborators originated in the United States, Italy and Spain and spanned both the acute and convalescent phases of COVID-19. The repertoires were released in a freely available public database intended as a resource for research on the immune response to SARS-CoV-2. Where available, HLA class I and class II types were taken from metadata supplied by the sample provider and were not determined by assay-based typing. The material from the prospective study consisted of cDNA or gDNA derived from T cells, B-cell-depleted T cells, or PBMCs. Nearly every sample came with metadata listing a de-identified subject ID, COVID-19 status, age in years and sex. Samples were obtained from the ongoing ImmuneRACE study (first 160 participants) and from roughly 1,300 subjects provided by 6 global collaborators. Subjects who had been exposed to COVID-19, were actively infected with it, or had recovered from it provided the deeply sampled blood TCRbeta repertoires that made up the dataset.

Worth noting for this clone: Its specific antigen is unknown. No base quality values were provided; no much bigger clone lies one nucleotide off.

Enrolling through a virtual design, the prospective study's participants ranged in age from roughly 18 to 95 years and lived across around 25 United States geographic areas. In the prospective study, cohorts were assigned on the basis of participant-reported clinical history obtained from a screening survey and a study questionnaire. Exposed participants had been in contact, within 2 weeks of entering the study, with a person who had a PCR-confirmed or clinician-diagnosed case of COVID-19. In the prospective study, whole blood, serum and a nasopharyngeal or oropharyngeal swab were collected from each participant by mobile phlebotomists. Prospective study participants could optionally give additional blood draws and questionnaires over an approximately two-month period. Prospective study blood samples were shipped either frozen or at room temperature before DNA extraction. The investigation overall reported the following: How much clinical and demographic metadata was included differed by source and by participant, and the metadata was provided uncurated.

Per the germline V gene, KGHSH is the CDR1 and LQKENI is the CDR2. V and J lose 6 bases and 1 base, and a span of 12 bases separates them. From the cysteine up to the phenylalanine, the CDR3 has a length of 14 residues. The CDR3 DNA has 42 bases and is translated from base 1. TCRbeta CDR3 regions were amplified from genomic DNA using the immunoSEQ Assay, a bias-controlled multiplex PCR. Processing in the source paper ran as follows. Within the assay, amplification of reference gene primers was used to estimate how many nucleated cells each sample contained. Sequence reads were collapsed and filtered to measure the absolute abundance of every unique TCRbeta CDR3 rearrangement. For each sample, productive Simpson clonality was calculated as the square root of Simpson's diversity index across productive rearrangements. TCRdb carries this immuneACCESS record with in-frame sequences only. Its versions omit some clonotypes, under half of them owing to an unresolved V gene in the studies checked, with the rest unexplained. V and J calls and clone size are copied from that table; D and trimming were computed from the DNA. Present in this sample are roughly 240,000 clones, just under 90% of which were seen just once. The biggest ten clones account for about 1% of the sample.

Material: PBMCs or T cells enriched from blood (not recorded which). This sequence originates from a middle-aged man who had been exposed to COVID-19. The chain links TRBV18 with TRBJ1-2; a confident D gene designation cannot be given. The DNA sequence follows: TGTGCCAGCTCCCCCGGAACAGATAACTATGGCTACACCTTC. This gives the protein CASSPGTDNYGYTF.